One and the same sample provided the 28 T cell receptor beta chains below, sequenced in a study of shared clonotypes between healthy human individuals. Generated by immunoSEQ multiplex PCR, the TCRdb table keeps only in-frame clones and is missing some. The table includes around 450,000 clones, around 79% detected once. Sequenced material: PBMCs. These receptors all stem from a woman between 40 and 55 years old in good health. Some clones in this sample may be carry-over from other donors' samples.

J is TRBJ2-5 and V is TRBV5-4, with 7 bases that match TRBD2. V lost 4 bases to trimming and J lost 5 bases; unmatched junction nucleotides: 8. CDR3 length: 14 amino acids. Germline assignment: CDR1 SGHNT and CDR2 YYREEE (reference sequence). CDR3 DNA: TGTGCCAGCAGCGAGGTAGGACTAGTCGAGACCCAGTACTTC. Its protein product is CASSEVGLVETQYF.

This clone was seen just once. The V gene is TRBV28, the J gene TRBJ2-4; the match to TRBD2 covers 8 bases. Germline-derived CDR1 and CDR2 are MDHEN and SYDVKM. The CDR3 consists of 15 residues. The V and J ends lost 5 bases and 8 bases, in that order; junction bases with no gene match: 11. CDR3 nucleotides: TGTGCCAGCAGTCCAACCCGGGGGGGCGCTGACATTCAGTACTTC. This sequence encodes CASSPTRGGADIQYF.

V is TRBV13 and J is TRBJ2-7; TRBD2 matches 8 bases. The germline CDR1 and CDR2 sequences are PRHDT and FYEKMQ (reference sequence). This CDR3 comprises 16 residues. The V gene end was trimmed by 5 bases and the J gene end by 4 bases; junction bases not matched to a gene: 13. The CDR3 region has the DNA TGTGCCAGCAGCCCAAGGGGGGTAGCGGGACTTTACGAGCAGTACTTC. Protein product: CASSPRGVAGLYEQYF.

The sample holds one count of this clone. The CDR3 region has the DNA TGTGCCAGCAGCTTAGGGGACAGCCAAGAGACCCAGTACTTC. This gives the protein CASSLGDSQETQYF. The chain links TRBV7-9 to TRBJ2-5; TRBD1 agrees at 7 bases. There are 14 residues in the CDR3. Unmatched junction bases numbered 0, after V lost 1 base and J lost 1 base. The V gene's germline CDR1 is SEHNR and CDR2 FQNEAQ (reference sequence).

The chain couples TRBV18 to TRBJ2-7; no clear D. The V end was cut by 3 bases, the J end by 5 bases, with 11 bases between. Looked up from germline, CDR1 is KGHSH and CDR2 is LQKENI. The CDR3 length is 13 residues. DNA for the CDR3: TGTGCCAGCTCACCCCAAAGCCGAGACGAGCAGTACTTC. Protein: CASSPQSRDEQYF.

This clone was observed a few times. The CDR3 is CASSQELGQVIYEQYF. CDR3 bases: TGCGCCAGCAGCCAAGAACTAGGACAGGTGATCTACGAGCAGTACTTC. The chain carries TRBV4-3 and TRBJ2-7; 7 bases line up with TRBD1. V dropped 0 bases and J dropped 3; count of bases not matched to a gene: 8. Germline V gene data show CDR1 as LGHNA and CDR2 as YSLEER. This CDR3 is built from 16 residues.

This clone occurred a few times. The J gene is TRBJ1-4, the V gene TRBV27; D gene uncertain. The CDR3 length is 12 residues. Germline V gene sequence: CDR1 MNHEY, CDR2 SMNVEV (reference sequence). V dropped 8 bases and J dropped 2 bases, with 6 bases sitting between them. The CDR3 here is CASARTNEKLFF. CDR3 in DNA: TGTGCCAGCGCGCGGACTAATGAAAAACTGTTTTTT. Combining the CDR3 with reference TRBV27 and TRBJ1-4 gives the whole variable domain EAQVTQNPRYLITVTGKKLTVTCSQNMNHEYMSWYRQDPGLGLRQIYYSMNVEVTDKGDVPEGYKVSRKEKRNFPLILESPSPNQTSLYFCASARTNEKLFFGSGTQLSVL.

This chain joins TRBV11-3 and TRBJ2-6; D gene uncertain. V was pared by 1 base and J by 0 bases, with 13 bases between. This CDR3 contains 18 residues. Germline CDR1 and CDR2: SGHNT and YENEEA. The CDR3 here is CASSLGNSFDSGANVLTF. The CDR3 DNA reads TGTGCCAGCAGCTTAGGAAACAGTTTTGACTCTGGGGCCAACGTCCTGACTTTC.

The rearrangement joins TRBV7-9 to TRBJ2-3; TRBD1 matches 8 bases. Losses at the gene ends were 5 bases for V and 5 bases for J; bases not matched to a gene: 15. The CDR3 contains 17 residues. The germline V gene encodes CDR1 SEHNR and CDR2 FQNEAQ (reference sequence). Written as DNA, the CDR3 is TGTGCCAGCAGCCCCAAGAGTGGGGGACAGGTGGGAGATACGCAGTATTTT. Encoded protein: CASSPKSGGQVGDTQYF.

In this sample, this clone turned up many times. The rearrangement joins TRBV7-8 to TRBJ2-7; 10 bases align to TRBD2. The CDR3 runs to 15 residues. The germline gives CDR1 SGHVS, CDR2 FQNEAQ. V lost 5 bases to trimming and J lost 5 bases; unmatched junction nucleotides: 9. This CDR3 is CASSLPAGGVNEQYF. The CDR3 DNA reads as TGTGCCAGCAGCCTTCCAGCGGGAGGGGTAAACGAGCAGTACTTC.

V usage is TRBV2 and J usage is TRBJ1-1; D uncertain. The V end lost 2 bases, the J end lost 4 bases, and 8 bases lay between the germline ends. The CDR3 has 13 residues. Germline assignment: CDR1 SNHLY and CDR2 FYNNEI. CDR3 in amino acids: CASSEPGLTEAFF. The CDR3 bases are TGTGCCAGCAGTGAACCAGGACTCACTGAAGCTTTCTTT.

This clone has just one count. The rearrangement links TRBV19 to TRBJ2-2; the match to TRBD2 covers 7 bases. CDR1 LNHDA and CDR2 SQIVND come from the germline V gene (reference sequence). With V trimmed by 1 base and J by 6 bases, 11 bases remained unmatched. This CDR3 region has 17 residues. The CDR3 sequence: CASSIGGGGSSSGELFF. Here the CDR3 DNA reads TGTGCCAGTAGTATAGGAGGCGGCGGGAGCAGCTCCGGGGAGCTGTTTTTT. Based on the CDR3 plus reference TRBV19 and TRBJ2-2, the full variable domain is DGGITQSPKYLFRKEGQNVTLSCEQNLNHDAMYWYRQDPGQGLRLIYYSQIVNDFQKGDIAEGYSVSREKKESFPLTVTSAQKNPTAFYLCASSIGGGGSSSGELFFGEGSRLTVL.

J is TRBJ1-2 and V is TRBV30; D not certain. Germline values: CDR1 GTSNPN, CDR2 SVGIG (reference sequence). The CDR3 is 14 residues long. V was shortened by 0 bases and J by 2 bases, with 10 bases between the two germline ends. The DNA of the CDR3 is TGTGCCTGGAGTGTAGTAGGAGTCAACTATGGCTACACCTTC. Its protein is CAWSVVGVNYGYTF.

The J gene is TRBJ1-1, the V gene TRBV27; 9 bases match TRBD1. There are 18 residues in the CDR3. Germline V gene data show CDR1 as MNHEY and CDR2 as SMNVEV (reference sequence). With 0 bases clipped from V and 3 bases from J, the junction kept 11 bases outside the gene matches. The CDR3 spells CASSLSSDRGGPYTEAFF. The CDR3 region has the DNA TGTGCCAGCAGTTTATCCTCCGACAGGGGGGGTCCCTACACTGAAGCTTTCTTT.

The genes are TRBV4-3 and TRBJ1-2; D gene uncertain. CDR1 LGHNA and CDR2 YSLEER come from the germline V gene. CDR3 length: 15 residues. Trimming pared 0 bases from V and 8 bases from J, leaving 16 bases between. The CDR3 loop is CASSQDSAGFNGYTF. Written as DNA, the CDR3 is TGCGCCAGCAGCCAAGATTCCGCAGGTTTTAACGGCTACACCTTC.

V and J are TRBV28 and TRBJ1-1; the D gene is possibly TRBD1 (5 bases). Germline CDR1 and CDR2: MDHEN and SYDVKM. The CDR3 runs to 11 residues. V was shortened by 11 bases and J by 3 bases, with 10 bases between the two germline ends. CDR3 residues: CAGVRDTEAFF. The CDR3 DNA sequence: TGTGCCGGGGTCAGGGACACTGAAGCTTTCTTT.

CDR3 in amino acids: CASSLVTLAGGTGELFF. CDR3 DNA sequence: TGTGCCAGCAGCTTAGTAACACTAGCGGGAGGGACCGGGGAGCTGTTTTTT. This chain connects TRBV7-2 to TRBJ2-2, with 13 bases matching TRBD2. From germline, CDR1 is SGHTA and CDR2 FQGNSA. V was pared by 1 base and J by 5 bases, with 4 bases of the junction left unmatched. CDR3 length: 17 amino acids.

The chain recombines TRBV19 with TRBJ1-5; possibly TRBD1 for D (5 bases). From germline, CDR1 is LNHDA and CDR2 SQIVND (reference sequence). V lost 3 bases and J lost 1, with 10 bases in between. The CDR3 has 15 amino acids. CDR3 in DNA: TGTGCCAGTAGTATCGACAGATGGAGCAATCAGCCCCAGCATTTT. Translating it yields CASSIDRWSNQPQHF.

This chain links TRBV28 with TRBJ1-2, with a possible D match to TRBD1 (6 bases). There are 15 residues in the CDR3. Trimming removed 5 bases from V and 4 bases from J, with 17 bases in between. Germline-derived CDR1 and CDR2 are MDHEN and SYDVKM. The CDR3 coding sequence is TGTGCCAGCAGTCCCTCTGGGGGCAGGATCTATGGCTACACCTTC. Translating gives CASSPSGGRIYGYTF.

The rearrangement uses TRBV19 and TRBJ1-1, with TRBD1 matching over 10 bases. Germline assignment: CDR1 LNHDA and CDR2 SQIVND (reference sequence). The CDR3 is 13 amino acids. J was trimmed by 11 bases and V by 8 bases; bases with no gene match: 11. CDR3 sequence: CASEETGGFGAFF. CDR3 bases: TGTGCCAGTGAGGAGACAGGGGGCTTCGGGGCTTTCTTT.

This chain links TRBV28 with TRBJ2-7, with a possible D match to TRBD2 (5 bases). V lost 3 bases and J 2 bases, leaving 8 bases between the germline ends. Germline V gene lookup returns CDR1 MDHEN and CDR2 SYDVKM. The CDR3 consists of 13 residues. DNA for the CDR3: TGTGCCAGCAGTTTGAGTAGCGCCTACGAGCAGTACTTC. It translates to CASSLSSAYEQYF.

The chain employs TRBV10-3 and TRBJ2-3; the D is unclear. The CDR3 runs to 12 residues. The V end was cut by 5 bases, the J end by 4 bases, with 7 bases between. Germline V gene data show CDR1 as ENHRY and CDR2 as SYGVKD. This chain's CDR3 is CAISRAPDTQYF. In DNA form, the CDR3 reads TGTGCCATCAGTCGGGCGCCAGATACGCAGTATTTT.

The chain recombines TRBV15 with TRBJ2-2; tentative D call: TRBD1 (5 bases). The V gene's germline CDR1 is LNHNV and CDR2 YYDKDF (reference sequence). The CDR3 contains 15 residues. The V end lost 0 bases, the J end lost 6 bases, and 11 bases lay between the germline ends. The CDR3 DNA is TGTGCCACCAGCAGAGATGGGGCGATTCCCGGGGAGCTGTTTTTT. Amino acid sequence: CATSRDGAIPGELFF. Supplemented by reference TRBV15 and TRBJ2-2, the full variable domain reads DAMVIQNPRYQVTQFGKPVTLSCSQTLNHNVMYWYQQKSSQAPKLLFHYYDKDFNNEADTPDNFQSRRPNTSFCFLDIRSPGLGDTAMYLCATSRDGAIPGELFFGEGSRLTVL.

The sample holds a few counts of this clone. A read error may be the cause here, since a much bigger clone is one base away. CDR3 coding DNA: TGTGCCAGCAGCTTTAGCACAGATACGCAGTATTTT. This encodes CASSFSTDTQYF. V gene TRBV7-3 combines with J gene TRBJ2-3; D remains ambiguous. The CDR3 is made up of 12 amino acids. Per germline, CDR1 SGHTA and CDR2 FQGTGA. Trimming stripped 3 bases from V and 0 bases from J, with 1 base between.

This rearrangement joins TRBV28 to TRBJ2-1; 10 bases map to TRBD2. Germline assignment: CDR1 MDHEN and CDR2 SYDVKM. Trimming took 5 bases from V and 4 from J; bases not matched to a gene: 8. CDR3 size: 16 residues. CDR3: CASSPQGLAKYNEQFF. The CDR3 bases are TGTGCCAGCAGTCCTCAGGGACTAGCGAAGTACAATGAGCAGTTCTTC.

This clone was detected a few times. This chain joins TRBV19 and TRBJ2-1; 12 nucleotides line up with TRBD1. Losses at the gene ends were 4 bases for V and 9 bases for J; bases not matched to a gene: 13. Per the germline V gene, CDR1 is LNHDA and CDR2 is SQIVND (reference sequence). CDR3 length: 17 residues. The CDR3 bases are TGTGCCAGTAGTACGAACCGGGACAGGGGGCCGAAGGGTGAGCAGTTCTTC. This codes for CASSTNRDRGPKGEQFF.

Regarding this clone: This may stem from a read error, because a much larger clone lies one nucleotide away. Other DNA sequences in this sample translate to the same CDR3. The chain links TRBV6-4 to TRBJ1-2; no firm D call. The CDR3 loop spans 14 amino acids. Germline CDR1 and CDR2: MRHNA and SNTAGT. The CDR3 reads CASSDSGSNYGYTF. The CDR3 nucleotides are TGTGCCAGCAGCGACTCGGGGTCTAACTATGGCTACACCTTC.

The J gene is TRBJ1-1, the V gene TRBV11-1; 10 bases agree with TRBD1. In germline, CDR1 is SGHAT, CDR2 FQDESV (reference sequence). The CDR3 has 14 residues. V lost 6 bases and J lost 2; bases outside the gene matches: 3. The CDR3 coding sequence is TGTGCCAGCAGTCGGGACAGGGGTAACACTGAAGCTTTCTTT. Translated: CASSRDRGNTEAFF. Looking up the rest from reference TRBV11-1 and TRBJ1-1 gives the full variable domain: EAEVAQSPRYKITEKSQAVAFWCDPISGHATLYWYRQILGQGPELLVQFQDESVVDDSQLPKDRFSAERLKGVDSTLKIQPAELGDSAMYLCASSRDRGNTEAFFGQGTRLTVV.